This T cell receptor (beta chain) originates from a study of T cell changes during pregnancy in multiple sclerosis. Method: immunoSEQ multiplex PCR; TCRdb's copy keeps in-frame clones and lacks some. Counted here are over 60,000 clones, roughly nine tenths occurring once; the ten biggest clones make up about 0.27%. V was clipped by 0 bases and J by 8 bases; unmatched bases: 3. In germline, CDR1 is GTSNPN, CDR2 SVGIG (reference sequence). This CDR3 is built from 12 residues. The TCR comes from a female donor in good health, enrolled as a control in a pregnancy study. Here the sequenced sample was CD4+ T cells from peripheral blood mononuclear cells, taken in the third trimester of pregnancy. The V call is TRBV30, the J call TRBJ1-1; 7 positions agree with TRBD1. The CDR3, as DNA: TGTGCCTGGAGTGTAGGGGGCCTAGAAGCTTTCTTT. This codes for CAWSVGGLEAFF.